The 31 T cell receptor beta chains in this list originate from one sample, sequenced in a study of Tregs in tolerant kidney transplant recipients. Some clones are missing from TCRdb's copy, which holds only in-frame ones; the method was immunoSEQ multiplex PCR. The data show approximately 260,000 clones, about 86% seen once. The sequenced sample consisted of CD4+ T cells from blood. The receptor set was obtained from a human donor in good health.

This sequence joins TRBV29-1 and TRBJ2-5; TRBD2 aligns across 7 bases. The CDR3 consists of 13 residues. Germline lookup yields CDR1 SQVTM and CDR2 ANQGSEA. V was clipped by 8 bases and J by 2 bases; unmatched bases: 8. For the CDR3, the DNA is TGCAGCAGCGGGGCGAGCCAACAAGAGACCCAGTACTTC. Translated: CSSGASQQETQYF.

This rearrangement joins TRBV11-3 to TRBJ2-1; 11 bases align to TRBD2. The CDR3 has 17 residues. Germline V gene sequence: CDR1 SGHNT, CDR2 YENEEA. With V trimmed by 0 bases and J by 4 bases, 5 bases remained unmatched. The CDR3 spells CASSLDFLAGGYNEQFF. The CDR3 bases are TGTGCCAGCAGCTTAGATTTTCTAGCGGGGGGTTACAATGAGCAGTTCTTC.

This chain joins TRBV30 and TRBJ1-2; no reliable D call. The CDR3 runs 14 residues. The germline V and J ends were trimmed by 0 bases and 8 bases, with 16 bases remaining between them. Germline V gene lookup returns CDR1 GTSNPN and CDR2 SVGIG (reference sequence). CDR3 nucleotides: TGTGCCTGGAGTGTCCAGGCATCCCCGAGCGGCTACACCTTC. Its translation: CAWSVQASPSGYTF.

This chain links TRBV30 with TRBJ1-2; D is ambiguous. CDR1 is GTSNPN, CDR2 SVGIG, per germline (reference sequence). The CDR3 is made up of 12 amino acids. V gave up 3 bases and J gave up 4 bases, with 9 bases separating them. The CDR3 region is CAWSPGFYGYTF. CDR3 nucleotide sequence: TGTGCCTGGAGCCCCGGCTTCTATGGCTACACCTTC.

This rearrangement joins TRBV18 to TRBJ2-7; the D gene is possibly TRBD2 (5 bases). The CDR3 spans 16 residues. Germline V gives CDR1 KGHSH, CDR2 LQKENI. V was trimmed by 1 base and J by 2 bases, leaving 15 bases between them. The DNA for the CDR3 is TGTGCCAGCTCACCACTGCGAGGGTCGGGCGCCTACGAGCAGTACTTC. This sequence encodes CASSPLRGSGAYEQYF.

The gene calls are TRBV2 and TRBJ2-7, with D maybe TRBD2 (5 bases). Trimming removed 3 bases from V and 3 bases from J, with 6 bases in between. The CDR3 is 12 amino acids. The germline CDR1 and CDR2 sequences are SNHLY and FYNNEI. The chain's CDR3 is CASSERVYEQYF. The CDR3 DNA reads as TGTGCCAGCAGTGAGAGGGTCTACGAGCAGTACTTC.

The gene calls are TRBV19 and TRBJ1-4; D possibly corresponds to TRBD1 (5 bases). Trimming took off 7 bases at V and 2 bases at J, with 11 bases between the two ends. The CDR3 has 14 residues. Germline values: CDR1 LNHDA, CDR2 SQIVND (reference sequence). The CDR3 sequence is CASNQRGTNEKLFF. In DNA, the CDR3 is TGTGCCAGTAATCAACGGGGGACTAATGAAAAACTGTTTTTT.

The chain joins TRBV5-6 to TRBJ2-3, with 8 bases identical to TRBD2. This CDR3 spans 12 amino acids. The ends lost 5 bases at V and 9 bases at J; junction bases unmatched: 5. Germline values: CDR1 SGHDT, CDR2 YYEEEE. The CDR3 sequence: CASSSGKNTQYF. The CDR3 DNA sequence: TGTGCCAGCAGTAGCGGGAAAAACACGCAGTATTTT.

Only one count was recorded for this clone. The rearrangement links TRBV29-1 to TRBJ1-4, with a weak D call TRBD1 (5 bases). V lost 4 bases and J 6 bases, leaving 12 bases between the germline ends. The length of the CDR3 is 13 residues. CDR1 is SQVTM and CDR2 is ANQGSEA in the germline V gene. The CDR3 DNA reads TGCAGCGTTGTAGACAGTCTCCATGAAAAACTGTTTTTT. As protein: CSVVDSLHEKLFF.

V gene TRBV5-1 combines with J gene TRBJ2-1, with D perhaps matching TRBD1 or TRBD2 (6 bases each). Germline CDR1 SGHRS, CDR2 YFSETQ. Trimming took 2 bases from V and 2 from J, leaving 20 bases between them. The CDR3 consists of 18 residues. This CDR3 reads CASSFRGRSSEAYNEQFF. The CDR3 DNA reads TGCGCCAGCAGCTTTCGGGGGCGCTCTAGCGAGGCCTACAATGAGCAGTTCTTC.

The chain links TRBV6-5 to TRBJ1-6; TRBD1 matches at 7 bases. The CDR3 is 13 residues long. V shed 7 bases, J shed 7 bases, and the junction held 4 bases outside the gene matches. Germline CDR1 is MNHEY and CDR2 is SVGAGI. For the CDR3, the DNA is TGTGCCAGCAACCGGGACAGAAATTCACCCCTCCACTTT. Translated: CASNRDRNSPLHF.

CDR3 protein: CASSPTLAGDYEQYF. The DNA for the CDR3 is TGTGCCAGCAGCCCTACATTAGCGGGTGACTACGAGCAGTACTTC. V is TRBV5-4 and J is TRBJ2-7; 7 bases agree with TRBD2. Unmatched junction bases numbered 10, after V lost 4 bases and J lost 3 bases. The CDR3 sequence is 15 residues long. CDR1 is SGHNT and CDR2 is YYREEE in the germline V gene (reference sequence).

The chain combines TRBV30 with TRBJ1-5; no reliable D call. The germline CDR1 and CDR2 sequences are GTSNPN and SVGIG (reference sequence). The germline V and J ends were trimmed by 2 bases and 3 bases, with 8 bases remaining between them. This CDR3 has 13 amino acids. The CDR3 DNA follows: TGTGCCTGGAGTATCGCTTACAATCAGCCCCAGCATTTT. Its protein product is CAWSIAYNQPQHF.

This clone was observed a few times. V gene TRBV18 combines with J gene TRBJ2-7; 9 bases line up with TRBD2. This CDR3 spans 18 amino acids. Germline CDR1 and CDR2: KGHSH and LQKENI. The J segment lost 0 bases and the V segment lost 0 bases, leaving 9 bases of the junction unmatched. DNA for the CDR3: TGTGCCAGCTCACCACCCGCTAGCGGGGCCAGGAGCTCCTACGAGCAGTACTTC. Translated: CASSPPASGARSSYEQYF.

Concerning this clone: Other DNA sequences from this sample encode an identical CDR3 as well. The CDR3 DNA follows: TGTGCCAGCAGCGTAGTAGTCACCGGGGAGCTGTTTTTT. Protein product: CASSVVVTGELFF. This chain joins TRBV9 and TRBJ2-2, with D unclear. V was pared by 0 bases and J by 4 bases, with 4 bases between. The length of the CDR3 is 13 residues. In germline, CDR1 is SGDLS, CDR2 YYNGEE.

The chain is built from TRBV19 and TRBJ1-5; a weak D match, TRBD1 (6 bases). With 2 bases removed from V and 3 bases from J, the gap between germline ends came to 14 bases. This CDR3 has 16 residues. CDR1 is LNHDA and CDR2 is SQIVND in the germline V gene (reference sequence). The CDR3 region has the DNA TGTGCCAGTAGTATACGGGGTAGGGGGATCAATCAGCCCCAGCATTTT. It encodes CASSIRGRGINQPQHF.

The chain combines TRBV4-1 with TRBJ2-1; D uncertain. CDR3 length equals 15 residues. V shed 0 bases and J shed 7 bases, with 13 bases lying between them. Germline V gene sequence: CDR1 MGHRA, CDR2 YSYEKL. CDR3 bases: TGCGCCAGCAGCCAAGATCCATTACAGAGGAATGAGCAGTTCTTC. Amino acids: CASSQDPLQRNEQFF.

J is TRBJ1-5 and V is TRBV9; perhaps TRBD1 as D (6 bases). The germline V gene has CDR1 SGDLS and CDR2 YYNGEE. With 4 bases removed from V and 2 bases from J, the gap between germline ends came to 16 bases. This CDR3 has 16 residues. The CDR3 is CASSPSVGGGNQPQHF. CDR3 nucleotide sequence: TGTGCCAGCAGCCCCTCCGTTGGGGGCGGCAATCAGCCCCAGCATTTT. Drawing the rest from reference TRBV9 and TRBJ1-5, the complete variable domain is DSGVTQTPKHLITATGQRVTLRCSPRSGDLSVYWYQQSLDQGLQFLIQYYNGEERAKGNILERFSAQQFPDLHSELNLSSLELGDSALYFCASSPSVGGGNQPQHFGDGTRLSIL.

J is TRBJ2-7 and V is TRBV7-3; 8 bases are a match to TRBD2. Germline CDR1 SGHTA, CDR2 FQGTGA. Trimming removed 0 bases from V and 4 bases from J; junction bases left unmatched: 5. This CDR3 has 15 amino acids. The CDR3 sequence: CASSLTGGGRYEQYF. The CDR3 DNA reads TGTGCCAGCAGCTTAACCGGCGGGGGGAGGTACGAGCAGTACTTC.

The chain combines TRBV5-1 with TRBJ1-4; maybe TRBD1 (6 bases). The CDR3 is made up of 15 amino acids. Looked up from germline, CDR1 is SGHRS and CDR2 is YFSETQ. V shed 0 bases and J shed 6 bases, with 12 bases lying between them. Here the CDR3 DNA reads TGCGCCAGCAGCTTGGCCGGGGGGACATATGAAAAACTGTTTTTT. Protein: CASSLAGGTYEKLFF.

This clone appeared a few times. The rearrangement joins TRBV7-9 to TRBJ1-3; D is unclear. The CDR3 contains 15 residues. Between the trimmed V and J ends, which lost 2 bases and 3 bases, there was a span of 11 bases. The germline V gene encodes CDR1 SEHNR and CDR2 FQNEAQ (reference sequence). In nucleotides, the CDR3 is TGTGCCAGCAGCTTATCGGCAGGTGGTGGAAACACCATATATTTT. This codes for CASSLSAGGGNTIYF. Using reference TRBV7-9 and TRBJ1-3 for the parts outside the CDR3, the full variable domain is DTGVSQNPRHKITKRGQNVTFRCDPISEHNRLYWYRQTLGQGPEFLTYFQNEAQLEKSRLLSDRFSAERPKGSFSTLEIQRTEQGDSAMYLCASSLSAGGGNTIYFGEGSWLTVV.

This clone appeared a single time. This chain connects TRBV6-5 to TRBJ1-5; D gene ambiguous. This CDR3 has 13 residues. Germline V gene data show CDR1 as MNHEY and CDR2 as SVGAGI. Trimming cost V 5 bases and J 3 bases, with 8 bases left between them. CDR3 amino acids: CASSVTINQPQHF. DNA for the CDR3: TGTGCCAGCAGTGTAACTATCAATCAGCCCCAGCATTTT.

The V call is TRBV16, the J call TRBJ2-3; TRBD1 agrees at 7 bases. Germline-derived CDR1 and CDR2 are KGHSY and FQNENV. The CDR3 loop spans 15 amino acids. Trimming took 4 bases from V and 8 from J; bases not matched to a gene: 12. CDR3 loop: CASSPSTGAGGTQYF. DNA of the CDR3: TGTGCCAGCAGCCCGTCCACAGGGGCGGGCGGTACGCAGTATTTT.

The chain couples TRBV27 to TRBJ2-2; a possible D gene is TRBD1 (5 bases). The length of the CDR3 is 15 residues. Trimming removed 3 bases at V and 3 bases at J, with 11 bases between. Germline loops: CDR1 MNHEY, CDR2 SMNVEV (reference sequence). CDR3 residues: CASSFWARDTGELFF. As DNA, the CDR3 is TGTGCCAGCAGTTTTTGGGCCAGGGACACCGGGGAGCTGTTTTTT.

This sequence joins TRBV30 and TRBJ2-3, with D hard to call. The length of the CDR3 is 15 residues. The V end was cut by 0 bases, the J end by 0 bases, with 10 bases between. Germline V gene data show CDR1 as GTSNPN and CDR2 as SVGIG (reference sequence). The CDR3 bases are TGTGCCTGGAGTGTACTCGGAATTAGCACAGATACGCAGTATTTT. Its protein product is CAWSVLGISTDTQYF.

About this clone: Other DNA variants within this sample encode the same CDR3. The chain joins TRBV15 to TRBJ1-5, with D hard to call. Trimming took 1 base from V and 6 from J, leaving 7 bases between them. CDR3 size: 13 residues. CDR1 LNHNV and CDR2 YYDKDF come from the germline V gene (reference sequence). The CDR3 here is CATSRGVGQPQHF. For the CDR3, the DNA is TGTGCCACCAGCAGAGGGGTAGGTCAGCCCCAGCATTTT. Full variable domain (missing parts from reference TRBV15 and TRBJ1-5): DAMVIQNPRYQVTQFGKPVTLSCSQTLNHNVMYWYQQKSSQAPKLLFHYYDKDFNNEADTPDNFQSRRPNTSFCFLDIRSPGLGDTAMYLCATSRGVGQPQHFGDGTRLSIL.

This chain connects TRBV2 to TRBJ2-2; 11 nucleotides line up with TRBD2. Trimming cost V 5 bases and J 3 bases; bases outside gene matches: 2. The germline CDR1 and CDR2 sequences are SNHLY and FYNNEI. The CDR3 runs to 15 residues. CDR3 residues: CASSRLAGYTGELFF. Here the CDR3 DNA reads TGTGCCAGCAGTCGACTAGCGGGGTACACCGGGGAGCTGTTTTTT.

The V gene is TRBV10-3, the J gene TRBJ1-1; D is undetermined. The CDR3 totals 12 residues. Between the trimmed V and J ends, which lost 5 bases and 4 bases, there was a span of 8 bases. Germline CDR1 reads ENHRY; CDR2 reads SYGVKD. CDR3 bases: TGTGCCATCAGTTTATCGGGCACTGAAGCTTTCTTT. As protein: CAISLSGTEAFF.

The chain uses TRBV5-1 and TRBJ2-1; 15 bases map to TRBD2. Germline lookup yields CDR1 SGHRS and CDR2 YFSETQ. This CDR3 is built from 16 residues. V was clipped by 4 bases and J by 6 bases; unmatched bases: 5. CDR3 sequence (DNA): TGCGCCAGCAGCCGGTTGGGACTAGCGGGAGGCAATGAGCAGTTCTTC. It yields the protein CASSRLGLAGGNEQFF. Filled out from reference TRBV5-1 and TRBJ2-1, the complete variable domain reads KAGVTQTPRYLIKTRGQQVTLSCSPISGHRSVSWYQQTPGQGLQFLFEYFSETQRNKGNFPGRFSGRQFSNSRSEMNVSTLELGDSALYLCASSRLGLAGGNEQFFGPGTRLTVL.

The chain combines TRBV30 with TRBJ1-2; perhaps TRBD1 as D (5 bases). The CDR3 contains 15 residues. V was pared by 3 bases and J by 0 bases, with 14 bases between. Germline loops: CDR1 GTSNPN, CDR2 SVGIG (reference sequence). CDR3 amino acids: CAWRAQGAPNYGYTF. CDR3 nucleotide sequence: TGTGCCTGGAGGGCTCAGGGAGCCCCTAACTATGGCTACACCTTC.

Here the CDR3 DNA reads TGTGCCAGCAGCTTGGTAGGGGGCGCTGGGGCCAACACTGAAGCTTTCTTT. Residues: CASSLVGGAGANTEAFF. V gene TRBV5-6 combines with J gene TRBJ1-1; 7 positions agree with TRBD1. In germline, CDR1 is SGHDT, CDR2 YYEEEE. The CDR3 totals 17 residues. V trimming: 0 bases; J trimming: 2 bases; junction bases outside the gene matches: 10.